This T cell receptor (beta chain) was captured by sequencing in a study of immune heterogeneity within non-small cell lung tumors. Study details: A handful of squamous cell carcinomas, 9 to 10 non-squamous carcinomas and 1 not otherwise specified made up the tumors. Study conclusions and caveats: Identical dominant CDR3 beta clonotypes recurred across tumor sites within a patient, alongside site-unique high-frequency clones. With an R of roughly 0.31, local T-cell clonality correlated moderately but significantly with local tumor mutational burden. High-frequency T-cell receptor beta clonotypes were largely distinct between individual patients.

This clonotype came up a few times. The antigen is not known. Bulk tumor genomic DNA, about 570 ng per sample, was the template. Far-apart biopsies, several per primary tumor, were taken during surgery. Patients had untreated, newly diagnosed non-small cell lung cancer and underwent curative surgery. This CDR3 region has 16 residues. J gave up 3 bases and V 8 bases, and 13 bases lay outside the gene matches. Germline V lookup: CDR1 SEHNR, CDR2 FQNEAQ (reference sequence). The TCR beta CDR3 region underwent multiplex PCR amplification with 32 V and 13 J primers. Via MiXCR, TCRdb re-called the multiplex PCR reads, giving one row per CDR3 protein. There are 20,000 to 25,000 distinct CDR3 sequences in the sample; 25% to 30% occur only once, and 3% to 4% lies in the top ten.

The V and J genes are TRBV7-9 and TRBJ2-1; TRBD2 aligns across 7 bases. Sequencing was done on a sample of lung tumor tissue. This TCR was sampled from a man between 35 and 55 years old with non-small cell lung cancer. CDR3 sequence: CASALVGGRGYNEQFF. The CDR3, as DNA: TGTGCCAGCGCTTTAGTCGGAGGGAGGGGCTACAATGAGCAGTTCTTC.